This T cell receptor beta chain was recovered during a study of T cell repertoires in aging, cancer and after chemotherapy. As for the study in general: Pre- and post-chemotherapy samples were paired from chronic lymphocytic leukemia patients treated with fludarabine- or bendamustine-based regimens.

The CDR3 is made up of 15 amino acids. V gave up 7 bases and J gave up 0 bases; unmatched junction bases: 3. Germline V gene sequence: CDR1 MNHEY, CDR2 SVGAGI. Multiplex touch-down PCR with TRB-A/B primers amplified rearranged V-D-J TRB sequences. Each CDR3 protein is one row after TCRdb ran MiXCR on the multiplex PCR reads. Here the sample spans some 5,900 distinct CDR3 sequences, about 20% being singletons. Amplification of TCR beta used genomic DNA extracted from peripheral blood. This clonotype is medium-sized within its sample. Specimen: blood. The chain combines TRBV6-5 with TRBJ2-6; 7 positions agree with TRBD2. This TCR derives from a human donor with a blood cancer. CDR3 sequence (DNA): TGTGCCAGCACCACGGGGGGCTCTGGGGCCAACGTCCTGACTTTC. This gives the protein CASTTGGSGANVLTF.